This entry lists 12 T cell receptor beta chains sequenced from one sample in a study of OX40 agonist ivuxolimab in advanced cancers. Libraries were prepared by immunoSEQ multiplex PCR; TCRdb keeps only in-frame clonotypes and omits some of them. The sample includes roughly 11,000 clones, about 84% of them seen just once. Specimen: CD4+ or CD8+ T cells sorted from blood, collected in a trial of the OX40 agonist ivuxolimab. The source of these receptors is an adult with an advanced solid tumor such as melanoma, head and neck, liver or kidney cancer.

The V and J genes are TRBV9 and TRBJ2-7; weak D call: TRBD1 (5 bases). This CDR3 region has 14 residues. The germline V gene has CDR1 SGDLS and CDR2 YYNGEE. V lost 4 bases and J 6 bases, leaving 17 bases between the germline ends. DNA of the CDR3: TGTGCCAGCAGCCTAAATATCGACAGCCGCGAGCAGTACTTC. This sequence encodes CASSLNIDSREQYF.

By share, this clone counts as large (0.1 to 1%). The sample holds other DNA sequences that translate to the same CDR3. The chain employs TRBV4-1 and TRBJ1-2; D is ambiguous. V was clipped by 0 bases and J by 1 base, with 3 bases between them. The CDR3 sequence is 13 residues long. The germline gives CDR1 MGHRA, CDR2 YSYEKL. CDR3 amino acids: CASSQESNYGYTF. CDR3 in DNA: TGCGCCAGCAGCCAAGAGAGTAACTATGGCTACACCTTC.

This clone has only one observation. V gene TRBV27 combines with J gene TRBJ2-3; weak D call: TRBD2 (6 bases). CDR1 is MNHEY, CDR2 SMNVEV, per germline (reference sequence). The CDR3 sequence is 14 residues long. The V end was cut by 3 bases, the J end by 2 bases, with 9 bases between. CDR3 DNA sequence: TGTGCCAGCAGTTTGTTAGCGGTCACAGATACGCAGTATTTT. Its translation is CASSLLAVTDTQYF.

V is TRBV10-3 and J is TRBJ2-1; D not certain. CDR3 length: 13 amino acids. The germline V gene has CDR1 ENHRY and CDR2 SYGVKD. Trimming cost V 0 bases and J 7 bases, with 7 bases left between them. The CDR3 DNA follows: TGTGCCATCAGTGAGTCGGTAGGGAATGAGCAGTTCTTC. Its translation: CAISESVGNEQFF.

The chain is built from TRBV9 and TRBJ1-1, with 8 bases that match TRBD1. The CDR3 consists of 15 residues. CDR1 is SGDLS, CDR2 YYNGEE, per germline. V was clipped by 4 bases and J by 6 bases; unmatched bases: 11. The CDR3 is CASSTHWTGRPEAFF. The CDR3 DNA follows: TGTGCCAGCAGCACCCATTGGACAGGGCGCCCTGAAGCTTTCTTT.

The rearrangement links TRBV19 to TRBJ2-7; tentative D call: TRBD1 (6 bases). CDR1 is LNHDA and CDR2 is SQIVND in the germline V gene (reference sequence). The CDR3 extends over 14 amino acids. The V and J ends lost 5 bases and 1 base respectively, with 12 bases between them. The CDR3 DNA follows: TGTGCCAGTAGTGGCATGGGGACATCCTACGAGCAGTACTTC. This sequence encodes CASSGMGTSYEQYF.

Written as DNA, the CDR3 is TGTGCCACCAGCAGAGAGACGGGACAGGGGAGCGAGCAGTACTTC. Residues: CATSRETGQGSEQYF. This chain joins TRBV15 and TRBJ2-7, with 10 bases lining up with TRBD1. Germline CDR1 reads LNHNV; CDR2 reads YYDKDF (reference sequence). V was pared by 0 bases and J by 6 bases, with 5 bases of the junction left unmatched. There are 15 residues in the CDR3.

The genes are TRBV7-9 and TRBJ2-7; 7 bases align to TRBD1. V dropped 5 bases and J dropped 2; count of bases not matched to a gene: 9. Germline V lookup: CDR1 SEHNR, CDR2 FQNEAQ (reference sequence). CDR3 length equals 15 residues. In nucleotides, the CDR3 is TGTGCCAGCAGCCCCCCCGGGACAGTGGCCTACGAGCAGTACTTC. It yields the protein CASSPPGTVAYEQYF.

The CDR3 DNA follows: TGTGCCAGCAGTGAAATCCCGGGTGCTGGCTACGAGCAGTACTTC. Protein sequence: CASSEIPGAGYEQYF. The chain is built from TRBV2 and TRBJ2-7; D remains unclear. The V end was cut by 2 bases, the J end by 3 bases, with 14 bases between. CDR1 SNHLY and CDR2 FYNNEI come from the germline V gene. This CDR3 contains 15 residues.

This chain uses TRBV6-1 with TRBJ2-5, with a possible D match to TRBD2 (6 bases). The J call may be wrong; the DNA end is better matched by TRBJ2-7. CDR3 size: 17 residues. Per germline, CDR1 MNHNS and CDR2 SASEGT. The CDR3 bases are TGTGCCAGCAGTGAAGCTTCGGGACTCCGCTTCTCCTACGAGCAGTACTTC. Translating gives CASSEASGLRFSYEQYF.

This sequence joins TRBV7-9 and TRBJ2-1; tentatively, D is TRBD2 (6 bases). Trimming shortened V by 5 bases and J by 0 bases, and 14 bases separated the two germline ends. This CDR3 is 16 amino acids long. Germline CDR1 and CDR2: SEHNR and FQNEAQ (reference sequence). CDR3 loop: CASSPRAGSSYNEQFF. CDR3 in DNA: TGTGCCAGCAGCCCTCGTGCGGGGAGCTCCTACAATGAGCAGTTCTTC.

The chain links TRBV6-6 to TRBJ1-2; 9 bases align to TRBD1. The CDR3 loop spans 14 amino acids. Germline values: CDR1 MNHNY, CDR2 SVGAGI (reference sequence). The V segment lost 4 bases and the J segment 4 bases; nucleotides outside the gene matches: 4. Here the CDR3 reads CASSFPGQGYGYTF. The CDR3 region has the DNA TGTGCCAGCAGTTTTCCGGGACAGGGCTATGGCTACACCTTC.